The table lists the clone carrying this T cell receptor (beta chain) with many counts. No antigen is known for it. The data derive from a study of T cells in Graves' hyperthyroidism and ophthalmopathy. Germline lookup yields CDR1 GTSNPN and CDR2 SVGIG (reference sequence). V was pared by 4 bases and J by 7 bases, with 10 bases between. This CDR3 spans 11 amino acids. RNA transcripts were the template for amplifying TCR beta CDR3 regions. The TCR CDR3 first-round RT-PCR relied on the HTBI primer set. TCRdb ran MiXCR on the multiplex PCR reads and lists one entry per CDR3 protein. The sample records approximately 510,000 distinct CDR3 sequences, about a fifth being singletons. Overall study results and limits: In blood, most of the thyroid clonotypes expanded above 0.001 were also present.

Sequences were obtained from blood. The rearrangement links TRBV30 to TRBJ1-1; D unresolved. The source of this sequence is a man between 18 and 29 years old with Graves' hyperthyroidism. Written as DNA, the CDR3 is TGTGCCTGGAATCGGAGGAGTGAAGCTTTCTTT. It is translated as CAWNRRSEAFF.